The 10 T cell receptor beta chains listed next were all sequenced from one sample in a study of OX40 agonist ivuxolimab in advanced cancers. TCRdb's table, derived via immunoSEQ multiplex PCR, lists solely in-frame clones and lacks some. In the table there are roughly 48,000 clones, around 83% of which are singletons. The material was CD4+ or CD8+ T cells sorted from blood, obtained in a trial of the OX40 agonist ivuxolimab. Receptor source: an adult with an advanced solid tumor such as melanoma, head and neck, liver or kidney cancer.

The rearrangement uses TRBV7-9 and TRBJ1-1, with TRBD1 matching over 7 bases. The ends lost 5 bases at V and 4 bases at J; junction bases unmatched: 13. The V gene's germline CDR1 is SEHNR and CDR2 FQNEAQ (reference sequence). This CDR3 has 16 amino acids. The CDR3 sequence: CASSLQGVVSGTEAFF. DNA for the CDR3: TGTGCCAGCAGCCTGCAGGGGGTAGTGTCAGGCACTGAAGCTTTCTTT.

The chain uses TRBV14 and TRBJ2-7; a possible D gene is TRBD1 (6 bases). This CDR3 has 15 residues. The germline V gene encodes CDR1 SGHDN and CDR2 FVKESK. Trimming cost V 1 base and J 2 bases, with 12 bases left between them. As DNA, the CDR3 is TGTGCCAGCAGCCAAGCCGACAGGCTTACCTACGAGCAGTACTTC. Protein sequence: CASSQADRLTYEQYF.

This chain joins TRBV6-5 and TRBJ2-1; 7 bases map to TRBD2. CDR3 length: 15 residues. Germline CDR1 is MNHEY and CDR2 is SVGAGI. Trimming took 7 bases from V and 0 from J; bases not matched to a gene: 6. The CDR3 DNA reads TGTGCCAGCACCAGAGCGGGGAGCTCCTACAATGAGCAGTTCTTC. Translation: CASTRAGSSYNEQFF.

The chain combines TRBV7-9 with TRBJ2-1, with D possibly being TRBD2 (6 bases). The CDR3 sequence is 15 residues long. Germline V gene data show CDR1 as SEHNR and CDR2 as FQNEAQ (reference sequence). V lost 1 base to trimming and J lost 8 bases, with 15 bases between them. CDR3 protein: CASSLGRGTTDEQFF. The CDR3 region has the DNA TGTGCCAGCAGCTTAGGGCGGGGAACTACGGATGAGCAGTTCTTC.

This clone has a handful of counts. The chain is built from TRBV5-1 and TRBJ2-5, with no clear D. Per the germline V gene, CDR1 is SGHRS and CDR2 is YFSETQ. This CDR3 spans 17 amino acids. V lost 0 bases to trimming and J lost 0 bases, with 15 bases between them. The CDR3 DNA reads TGCGCCAGCAGCTTGGGGGCCTTAGTCAGCAACCAAGAGACCCAGTACTTC. Translating gives CASSLGALVSNQETQYF.

The chain has TRBV6-5 and TRBJ1-1; a possible D gene is TRBD1 (5 bases). V lost 7 bases and J lost 0, with 12 bases in between. Germline CDR1 reads MNHEY; CDR2 reads SVGAGI. The CDR3 loop spans 14 amino acids. CDR3 loop: CASKPGPLNTEAFF. CDR3 nucleotides: TGTGCCAGCAAGCCGGGACCCCTGAACACTGAAGCTTTCTTT.

The J gene is TRBJ1-4, the V gene TRBV30; 7 bases are shared with TRBD1. V lost 3 bases to trimming and J lost 4 bases; unmatched junction nucleotides: 8. The CDR3 contains 15 residues. Germline V gene lookup returns CDR1 GTSNPN and CDR2 SVGIG (reference sequence). In DNA, the CDR3 is TGTGCCTGGAGGGCGGGACAGAGGATTAATGAAAAACTGTTTTTT. Translating it yields CAWRAGQRINEKLFF.

This clone has a single count. The chain links TRBV2 to TRBJ1-2; D is ambiguous. The CDR3 runs 12 residues. Trimming removed 2 bases from V and 6 bases from J, with 7 bases in between. Germline lookup yields CDR1 SNHLY and CDR2 FYNNEI. In DNA form, the CDR3 reads TGTGCCAGCAGTGAATTTGTGGATGGCTACACCTTC. Its protein product is CASSEFVDGYTF.

This rearrangement joins TRBV5-1 to TRBJ2-7; weak D call: TRBD2 (7 bases). Between the trimmed V and J ends, which lost 4 bases and 0 bases, there was a span of 11 bases. Per germline, CDR1 SGHRS and CDR2 YFSETQ. This CDR3 contains 14 residues. The CDR3, as DNA: TGCGCCAGCAGCGGGGGGGCTGGCTCCTACGAGCAGTACTTC. Amino acids: CASSGGAGSYEQYF.

The chain has TRBV28 and TRBJ1-1; maybe TRBD1 (6 bases). The length of the CDR3 is 15 residues. Germline CDR1 and CDR2: MDHEN and SYDVKM. V was cut by 0 bases and J by 7 bases, with 15 bases left in between. The CDR3 loop reads CASSLWGQGKVEAFF. CDR3 in DNA: TGTGCCAGCAGTTTATGGGGTCAGGGGAAAGTTGAAGCTTTCTTT.